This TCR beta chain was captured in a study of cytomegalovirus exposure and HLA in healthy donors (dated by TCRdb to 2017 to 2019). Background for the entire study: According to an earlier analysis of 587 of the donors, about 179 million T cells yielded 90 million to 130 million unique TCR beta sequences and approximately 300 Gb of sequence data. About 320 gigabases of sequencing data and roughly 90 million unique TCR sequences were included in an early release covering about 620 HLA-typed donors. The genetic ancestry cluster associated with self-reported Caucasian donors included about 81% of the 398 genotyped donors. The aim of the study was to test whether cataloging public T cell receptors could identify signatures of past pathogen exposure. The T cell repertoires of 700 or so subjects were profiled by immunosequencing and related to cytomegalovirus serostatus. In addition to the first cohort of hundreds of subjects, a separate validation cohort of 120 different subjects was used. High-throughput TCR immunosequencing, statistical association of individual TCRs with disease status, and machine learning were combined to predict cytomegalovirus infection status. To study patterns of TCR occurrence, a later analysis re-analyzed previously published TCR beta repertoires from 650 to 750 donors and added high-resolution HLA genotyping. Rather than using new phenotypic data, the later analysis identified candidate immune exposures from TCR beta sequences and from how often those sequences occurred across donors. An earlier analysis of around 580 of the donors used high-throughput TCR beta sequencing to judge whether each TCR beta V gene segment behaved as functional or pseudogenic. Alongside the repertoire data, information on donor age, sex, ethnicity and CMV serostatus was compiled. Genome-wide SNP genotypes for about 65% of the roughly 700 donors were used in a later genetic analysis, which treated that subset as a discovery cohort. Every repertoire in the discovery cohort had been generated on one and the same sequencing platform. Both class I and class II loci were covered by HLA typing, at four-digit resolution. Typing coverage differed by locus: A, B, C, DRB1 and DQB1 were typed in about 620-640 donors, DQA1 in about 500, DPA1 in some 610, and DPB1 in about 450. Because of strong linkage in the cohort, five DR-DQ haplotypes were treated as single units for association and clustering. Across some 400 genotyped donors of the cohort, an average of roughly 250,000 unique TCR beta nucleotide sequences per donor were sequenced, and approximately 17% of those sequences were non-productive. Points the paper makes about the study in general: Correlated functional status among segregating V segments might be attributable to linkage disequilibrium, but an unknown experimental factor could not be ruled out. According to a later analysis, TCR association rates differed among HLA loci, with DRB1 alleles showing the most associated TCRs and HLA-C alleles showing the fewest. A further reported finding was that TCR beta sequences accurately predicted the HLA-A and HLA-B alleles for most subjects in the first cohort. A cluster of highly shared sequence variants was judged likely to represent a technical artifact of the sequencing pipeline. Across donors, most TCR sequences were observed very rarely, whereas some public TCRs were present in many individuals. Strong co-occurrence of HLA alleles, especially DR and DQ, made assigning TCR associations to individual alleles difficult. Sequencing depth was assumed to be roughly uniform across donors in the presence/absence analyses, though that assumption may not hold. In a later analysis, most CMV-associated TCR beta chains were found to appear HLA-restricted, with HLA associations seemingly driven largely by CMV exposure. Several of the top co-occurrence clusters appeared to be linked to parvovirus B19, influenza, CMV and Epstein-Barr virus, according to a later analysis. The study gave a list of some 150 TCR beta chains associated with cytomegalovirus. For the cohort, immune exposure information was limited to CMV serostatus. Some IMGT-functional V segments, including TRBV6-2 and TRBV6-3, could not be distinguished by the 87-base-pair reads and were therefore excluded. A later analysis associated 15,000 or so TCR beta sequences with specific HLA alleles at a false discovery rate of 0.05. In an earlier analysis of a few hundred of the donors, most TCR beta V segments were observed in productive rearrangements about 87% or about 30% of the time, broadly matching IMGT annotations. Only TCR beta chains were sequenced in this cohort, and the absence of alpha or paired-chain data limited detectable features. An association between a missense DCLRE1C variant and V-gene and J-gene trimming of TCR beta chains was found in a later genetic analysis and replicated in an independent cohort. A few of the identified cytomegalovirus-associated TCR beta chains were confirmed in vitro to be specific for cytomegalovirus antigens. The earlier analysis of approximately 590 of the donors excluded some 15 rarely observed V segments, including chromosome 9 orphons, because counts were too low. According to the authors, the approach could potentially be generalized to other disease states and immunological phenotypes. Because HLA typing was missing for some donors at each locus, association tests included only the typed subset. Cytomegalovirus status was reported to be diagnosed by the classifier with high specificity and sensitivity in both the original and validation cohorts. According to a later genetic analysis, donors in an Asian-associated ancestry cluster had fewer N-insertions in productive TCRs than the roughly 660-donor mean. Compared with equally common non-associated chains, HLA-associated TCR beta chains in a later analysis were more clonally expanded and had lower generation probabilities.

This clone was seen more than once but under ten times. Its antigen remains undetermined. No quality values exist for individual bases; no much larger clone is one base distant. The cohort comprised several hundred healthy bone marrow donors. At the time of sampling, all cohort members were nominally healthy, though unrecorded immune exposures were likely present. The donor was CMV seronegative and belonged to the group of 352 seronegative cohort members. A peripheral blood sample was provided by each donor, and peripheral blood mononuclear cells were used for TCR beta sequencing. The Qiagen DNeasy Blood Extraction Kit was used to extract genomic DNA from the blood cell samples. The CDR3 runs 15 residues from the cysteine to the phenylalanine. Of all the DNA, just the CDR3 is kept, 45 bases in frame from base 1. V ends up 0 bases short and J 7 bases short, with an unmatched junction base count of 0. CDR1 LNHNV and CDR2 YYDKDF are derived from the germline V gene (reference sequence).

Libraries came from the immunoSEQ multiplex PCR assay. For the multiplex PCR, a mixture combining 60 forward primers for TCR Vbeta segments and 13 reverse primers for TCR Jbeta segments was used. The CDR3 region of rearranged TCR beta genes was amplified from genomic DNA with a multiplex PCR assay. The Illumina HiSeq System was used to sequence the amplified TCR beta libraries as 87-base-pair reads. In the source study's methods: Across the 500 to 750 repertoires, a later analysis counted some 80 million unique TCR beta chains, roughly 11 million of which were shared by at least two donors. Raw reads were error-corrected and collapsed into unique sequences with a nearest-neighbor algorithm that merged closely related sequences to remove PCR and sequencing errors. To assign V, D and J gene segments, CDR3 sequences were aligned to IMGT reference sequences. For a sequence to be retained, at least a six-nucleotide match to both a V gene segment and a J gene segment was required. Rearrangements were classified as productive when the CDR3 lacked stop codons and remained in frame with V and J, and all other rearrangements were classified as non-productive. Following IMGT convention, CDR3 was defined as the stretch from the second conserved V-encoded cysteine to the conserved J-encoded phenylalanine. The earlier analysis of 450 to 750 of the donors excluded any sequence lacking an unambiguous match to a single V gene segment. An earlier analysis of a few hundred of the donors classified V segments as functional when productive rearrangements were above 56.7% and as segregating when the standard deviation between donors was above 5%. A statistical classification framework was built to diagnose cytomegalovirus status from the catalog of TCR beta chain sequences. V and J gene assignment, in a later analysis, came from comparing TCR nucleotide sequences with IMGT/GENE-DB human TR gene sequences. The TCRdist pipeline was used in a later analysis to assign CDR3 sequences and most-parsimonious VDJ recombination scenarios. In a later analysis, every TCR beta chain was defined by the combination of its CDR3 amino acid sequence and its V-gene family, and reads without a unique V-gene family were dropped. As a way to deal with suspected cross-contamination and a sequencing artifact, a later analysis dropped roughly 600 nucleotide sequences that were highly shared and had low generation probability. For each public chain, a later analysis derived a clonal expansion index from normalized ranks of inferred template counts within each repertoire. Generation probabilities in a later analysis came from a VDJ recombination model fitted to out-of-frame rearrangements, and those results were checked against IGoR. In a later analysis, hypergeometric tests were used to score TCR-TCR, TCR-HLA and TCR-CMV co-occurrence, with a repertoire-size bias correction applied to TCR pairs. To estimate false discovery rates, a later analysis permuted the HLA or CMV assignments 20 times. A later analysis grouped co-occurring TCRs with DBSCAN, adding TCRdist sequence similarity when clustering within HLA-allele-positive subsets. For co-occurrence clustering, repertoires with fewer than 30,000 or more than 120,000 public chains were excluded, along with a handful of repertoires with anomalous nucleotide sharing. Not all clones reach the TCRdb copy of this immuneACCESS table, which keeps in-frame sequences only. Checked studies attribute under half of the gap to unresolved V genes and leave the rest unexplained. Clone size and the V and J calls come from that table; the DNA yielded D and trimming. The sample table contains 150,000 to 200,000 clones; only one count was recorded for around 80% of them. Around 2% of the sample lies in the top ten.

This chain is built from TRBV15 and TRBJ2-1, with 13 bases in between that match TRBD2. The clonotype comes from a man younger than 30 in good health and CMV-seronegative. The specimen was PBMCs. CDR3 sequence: CATSREGLAGNEQFF. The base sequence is TGTGCCACCAGCAGAGAGGGACTAGCGGGGAATGAGCAGTTCTTC.